A single sample gave rise to the 14 T cell receptor beta chains below, sequenced in a study of cytomegalovirus exposure and HLA in healthy donors. In the PCR, 60 Vbeta and 13 Jbeta primers were used. Clones were read by immunoSEQ multiplex PCR, and TCRdb kept only the in-frame ones, dropping some. Among 85,000 to 100,000 clones listed, around 60% were seen once. The sample consisted of PBMCs. Every receptor here comes from a human donor in good health.

This sequence joins TRBV5-5 and TRBJ1-1; 10 nucleotides agree with TRBD1. Germline-derived CDR1 and CDR2 are SGHKS and YYEKEE (reference sequence). The CDR3 is made up of 17 amino acids. After removal of 5 bases from V and 4 bases from J, the junction contained 14 bases not matched to a gene. DNA of the CDR3: TGTGCCAGCAGTAAAGCCGGGACAGGGGATCTCGGCACTGAAGCTTTCTTT. Protein product: CASSKAGTGDLGTEAFF.

The chain combines TRBV7-8 with TRBJ2-1, with TRBD1 matching over 9 bases. Germline CDR1 reads SGHVS; CDR2 reads FQNEAQ. This CDR3 has 13 residues. The trim removed 5 bases at V and 12 bases at J, leaving 8 bases unmatched. The chain's CDR3 is CASSPQGAVGQFF. In DNA, the CDR3 is TGTGCCAGCAGCCCACAGGGGGCTGTGGGGCAGTTCTTC.

This sequence joins TRBV6-5 and TRBJ1-1; D is uncertain. Germline V gene data show CDR1 as MNHEY and CDR2 as SVGAGI. With 5 bases removed from V and 2 bases from J, the gap between germline ends came to 15 bases. The length of the CDR3 is 15 residues. The DNA of the CDR3 is TGTGCCAGCAGTGGCCAAGGCGGTGGCAACACTGAAGCTTTCTTT. Translation: CASSGQGGGNTEAFF.

The chain couples TRBV7-9 to TRBJ1-4; TRBD1 is a possible D gene (5 bases). The CDR3 extends over 14 amino acids. The ends were cut back, 7 bases at V and 8 bases at J, with 17 bases in the middle. CDR1 is SEHNR and CDR2 is FQNEAQ in the germline V gene (reference sequence). The CDR3 is CASTPDSPREKLFF. The CDR3, as DNA: TGTGCCAGCACCCCCGACAGTCCGAGGGAAAAACTGTTTTTT.

This sequence joins TRBV18 and TRBJ2-3; D is perhaps TRBD1 (6 bases). V was pared by 3 bases and J by 1 base, with 11 bases between. The germline CDR1 and CDR2 sequences are KGHSH and LQKENI. The CDR3 length is 15 residues. The CDR3 DNA reads TGTGCCAGCTCACCCATGACAGGCCGCACAGATACGCAGTATTTT. It yields the protein CASSPMTGRTDTQYF.

The chain is built from TRBV5-1 and TRBJ1-2; 9 nucleotides align to TRBD1. CDR1 SGHRS and CDR2 YFSETQ come from the germline V gene. The junction had 7 bases not matched to a gene; V was cut back by 4 bases and J by 6 bases. This CDR3 contains 14 residues. The CDR3 region is CASSRWDRAHGYTF. DNA of the CDR3: TGCGCCAGCAGCCGCTGGGACAGGGCTCATGGCTACACCTTC. Based on the CDR3 plus reference TRBV5-1 and TRBJ1-2, the full variable domain is KAGVTQTPRYLIKTRGQQVTLSCSPISGHRSVSWYQQTPGQGLQFLFEYFSETQRNKGNFPGRFSGRQFSNSRSEMNVSTLELGDSALYLCASSRWDRAHGYTFGSGTRLTVV.

V and J are TRBV19 and TRBJ1-6; D may be TRBD1 (6 bases). The V gene lost 4 bases and the J gene lost 9 bases, with 16 bases spanning the gap. CDR3 length equals 15 residues. Germline assignment: CDR1 LNHDA and CDR2 SQIVND (reference sequence). The CDR3 bases are TGTGCCAGTAGTAGAGCAGGGGATTCGGGTTCACCCCTCCACTTT. Encoded protein: CASSRAGDSGSPLHF.

This sequence joins TRBV4-3 and TRBJ1-2, with TRBD1 as a possible D gene (6 bases). V was trimmed by 0 bases and J by 4 bases, leaving 12 bases between them. This CDR3 region has 15 residues. Germline CDR1 is LGHNA and CDR2 is YSLEER. CDR3 region: CASSQEVQGIYGYTF. The DNA for the CDR3 is TGCGCCAGCAGCCAAGAAGTGCAGGGGATCTATGGCTACACCTTC.

J is TRBJ2-2 and V is TRBV5-4, with a possible D match to TRBD1 (5 bases). V was shortened by 0 bases and J by 1 base, with 10 bases between the two germline ends. CDR3 length: 16 amino acids. In germline, CDR1 is SGHNT, CDR2 YYREEE (reference sequence). In DNA form, the CDR3 reads TGTGCCAGCAGCTTGGCTCCTACAGGGAACACCGGGGAGCTGTTTTTT. Translating it yields CASSLAPTGNTGELFF. The whole variable domain, filled in from reference TRBV5-4 and TRBJ2-2, reads ETGVTQSPTHLIKTRGQQVTLRCSSQSGHNTVSWYQQALGQGPQFIFQYYREEENGRGNFPPRFSGLQFPNYSSELNVNALELDDSALYLCASSLAPTGNTGELFFGEGSRLTVL.

The chain uses TRBV2 and TRBJ1-2; 10 bases agree with TRBD1. The length of the CDR3 is 16 residues. Trimming at V came to 1 base and at J to 6 bases, leaving 8 bases not matched to a gene. The V gene's germline CDR1 is SNHLY and CDR2 FYNNEI. The CDR3 sequence: CASSEVETGGVNGYTF. CDR3 in DNA: TGTGCCAGCAGTGAAGTGGAGACAGGGGGCGTTAATGGCTACACCTTC.

This chain joins TRBV18 and TRBJ1-1, with 9 positions matching TRBD1. The germline V gene has CDR1 KGHSH and CDR2 LQKENI. The V and J ends lost 2 bases and 8 bases, in that order; junction bases with no gene match: 6. The CDR3 covers 14 residues. The CDR3 loop reads CASSPSGTGTEAFF. The CDR3 DNA reads as TGTGCCAGCTCACCATCCGGGACAGGGACAGAAGCTTTCTTT.

This clone was detected only a few times. This chain joins TRBV11-3 and TRBJ2-7, with a possible D match to TRBD1 (5 bases). Trimming removed 0 bases at V and 7 bases at J, with 13 bases between. Germline loops: CDR1 SGHNT, CDR2 YENEEA. This CDR3 has 14 amino acids. CDR3 residues: CASSLDQGTWEQYF. For the CDR3, the DNA is TGTGCCAGCAGCTTAGATCAGGGTACATGGGAGCAGTACTTC.

V usage is TRBV10-2 and J usage is TRBJ1-6; D is undetermined. Germline CDR1 reads WSHSY; CDR2 reads SAAADI. The germline V and J ends were trimmed by 7 bases and 8 bases, with 6 bases remaining between them. The CDR3 loop spans 11 amino acids. The DNA of the CDR3 is TGCGCCAGCAAAACAGATTCACCCCTCCACTTT. It translates to CASKTDSPLHF.

The CDR3 sequence: CASPDRLAGISTQYF. The CDR3 region has the DNA TGTGCCAGTCCTGACCGACTAGCGGGCATCTCGACCCAGTACTTC. The chain employs TRBV19 and TRBJ2-5, with 10 bases that match TRBD2. Germline CDR1 LNHDA, CDR2 SQIVND (reference sequence). CDR3 length: 15 amino acids. The V and J ends lost 8 bases and 7 bases, in that order; junction bases with no gene match: 13.